This T cell receptor (beta chain) appears in the sequencing data of a study of T cells in Graves' hyperthyroidism and ophthalmopathy. This CDR3 spans 16 amino acids. Trimming took off 4 bases at V and 2 bases at J, with 18 bases between the two ends. In germline, CDR1 is SGDLS, CDR2 YYNGEE. TCR beta CDR3 regions were amplified from RNA transcripts. The HTBI set primed first-round TCR CDR3 RT-PCR. TCRdb itself ran the multiplex PCR reads through MiXCR, one entry per CDR3 protein. The table has roughly 640,000 distinct CDR3 sequences, about a sixth seen once. This clonotype was seen a few times. The V call is TRBV9, the J call TRBJ1-2, with D perhaps TRBD1 (6 bases). The specimen sequenced was blood. The receptor's source is a woman between 35 and 50 years old with Graves' ophthalmopathy. CDR3 sequence reads: CASSSWGLGGNYGYTF. The DNA for the CDR3 is TGTGCCAGCAGCTCGTGGGGGCTCGGGGGCAACTATGGCTACACCTTC.